One T cell receptor beta chain is described in this entry. Profiled with immunoSEQ multiplex PCR; TCRdb holds only in-frame clones, not every one. Seen here are about 62,000 clones, 76% observed once, and the top ten hold about 6.4%. The entry originates in a study of blood T cell repertoires in COVID-19. The wider study: Nucleic acid was either cDNA or gDNA, and it came from T cells, B-cell-depleted T cells, or PBMCs.

This clonotype was obtained from a woman aged 45-65 years with active or convalescent COVID-19. Sequenced sample: peripheral blood.

The CDR3 loop is CAWRPNSGRVAYEQYF. The DNA of the CDR3 is TGTGCCTGGAGGCCAAATAGCGGGAGGGTTGCGTACGAGCAGTACTTC. The chain recombines TRBV30 with TRBJ2-7, with TRBD2 matching over 11 bases. CDR3 size: 16 residues. V lost 3 bases, J lost 4 bases, and 11 bases stayed unmatched. From germline, CDR1 is GTSNPN and CDR2 SVGIG (reference sequence).